This TCR beta chain was found in a study of beta chain features in type 1 diabetes. Study-level information: In age, gender and cell yields, patients were similar to healthy donors.

By way of CD45RO/CCR7/CD25/CD127/CD95/CD27, the CD4+ regulatory, stem cell-like memory, central memory and naive cells were sorted. The purity of all sorted populations exceeded 95%. This clone was detected a few times. No antigen is known for it. cDNA synthesis used the whole RNA isolate, giving expressed TCRB sequences. TCRdb keeps only in-frame clones here, not all; method: immunoSEQ multiplex PCR. The sample lists over 150,000 clones; about 13% were seen once. Study-wide results and limits: Type 1 diabetes patients had TCRB CDR3s that were shorter (moderately but significantly so) in all four CD4+ subsets.

The CDR3 loop spans 16 amino acids. V lost 6 bases, J lost 0 bases, and 16 bases lay in between. The germline V gene encodes CDR1 LNHDA and CDR2 SQIVND (reference sequence). The rearrangement joins TRBV19 to TRBJ2-3; the D is unclear. What was sequenced was central memory CD4+ T cells from blood. The TCR comes from a woman younger than 35 in good health. The CDR3 is CASSPDGLPSTDTQYF. The DNA for the CDR3 is TGTGCCAGTAGCCCCGACGGGTTACCTAGCACAGATACGCAGTATTTT.